A single T cell receptor (beta chain) is shown here with its context. Antigen unknown. This sample was included in a study of T cells after yellow fever vaccination. Findings and limits, study-wide: Most clones from primary vaccination were detected again post-booster (approximately 97% CD4, 88% CD8). The presence of abundant clonotypes contaminating from the bulk population was possible in FACS-sorted repertoires. When the response was secondary, it was weaker but reached its peak faster, day 5 versus 15.

Germline V CDR1 and CDR2: LNHDA, SQIVND (reference sequence). V dropped 7 bases and J dropped 4; count of bases not matched to a gene: 14. The CDR3 totals 16 residues. A process of 5'RACE template switching, which added a universal primer site and UMIs, was used to make TCR cDNA. MiXCR, applied by TCRdb to the 5' RACE reads, yields one record per CDR3 protein. In the table there are fewer than 150,000 distinct CDR3 sequences, roughly 7.2% of which are singletons. V and J are TRBV19 and TRBJ1-2, with 8 nucleotides matching TRBD1. The source was CD4+ T cells sorted from PBMCs, collected about 41 days after the first yellow fever vaccination. The origin of this receptor is a man between 18 and 29 years old who received the YFV17D yellow fever vaccine. The CDR3 here is CASTSIPRTGRYGYTF. CDR3 coding DNA: TGTGCCAGTACCTCGATACCGCGGACAGGGCGCTATGGCTACACCTTC.